This entry features one TCR beta chain sequence. The data stem from a study of early T cells in non-severe SARS-CoV-2 infection. The CDR3 loop spans 14 amino acids. The V and J ends lost 4 bases and 0 bases respectively, with 10 bases between them. Germline V gene sequence: CDR1 SQVTM, CDR2 ANQGSEA. One entry per CDR3 protein, called by TCRdb with MiXCR from the 5' RACE reads. The table shows 63,000 or so distinct CDR3 sequences, with about 12% occurring only once. The sequence derives from an adult who was a healthcare worker with PCR-confirmed SARS-CoV-2 infection or an uninfected control (not recorded which). Sequencing was carried out using whole blood. The chain employs TRBV29-1 and TRBJ1-3; D not certain. CDR3 sequence (DNA): TGCAGCGTTGTGTCTTATGACTCTGGAAACACCATATATTTT. Residues: CSVVSYDSGNTIYF. The variable domain in full, with the rest retrieved from reference TRBV29-1 and TRBJ1-3, is SAVISQKPSRDICQRGTSLTIQCQVDSQVTMMFWYRQQPGQSLTLIATANQGSEATYESGFVIDKFPISRPNLTFSTLTVSNMSPEDSSIYLCSVVSYDSGNTIYFGEGSWLTVV.